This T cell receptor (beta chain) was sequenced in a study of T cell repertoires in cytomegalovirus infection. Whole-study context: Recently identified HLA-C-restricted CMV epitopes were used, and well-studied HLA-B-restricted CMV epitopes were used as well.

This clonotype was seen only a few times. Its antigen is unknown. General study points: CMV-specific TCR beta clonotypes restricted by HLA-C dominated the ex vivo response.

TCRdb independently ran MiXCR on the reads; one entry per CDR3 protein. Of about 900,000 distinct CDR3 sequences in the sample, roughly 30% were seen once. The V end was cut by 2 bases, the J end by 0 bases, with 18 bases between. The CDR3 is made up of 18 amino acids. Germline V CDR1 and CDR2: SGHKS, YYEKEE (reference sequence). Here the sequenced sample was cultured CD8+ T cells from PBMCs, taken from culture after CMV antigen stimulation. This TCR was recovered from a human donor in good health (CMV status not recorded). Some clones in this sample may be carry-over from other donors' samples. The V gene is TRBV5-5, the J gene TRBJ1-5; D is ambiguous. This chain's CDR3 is CASSLYPTWADSNQPQHF. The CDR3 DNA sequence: TGTGCCAGCAGCTTATACCCGACCTGGGCAGATAGCAATCAGCCCCAGCATTTT.